The 9 T cell receptor beta chains below come from one sample, sequenced in a study of shared clonotypes between healthy human individuals. The table came from immunoSEQ multiplex PCR; TCRdb's copy has only in-frame clones and leaves some out. The sample includes 850,000 to 1,200,000 clones, roughly 75% seen only once; the top ten take over 1.3%. The material sequenced was memory CD4+ T cells sorted from blood. Subset indicated: CD45RA-negative fraction. These receptors all stem from a man aged 18 to 35 in good health.

This clone came up a few times. CDR3 nucleotides: TGTGCCAGCAGCATGGGACAGGCGACCTACGAGCAGTACTTC. Residues: CASSMGQATYEQYF. The J gene is TRBJ2-7, the V gene TRBV16; 8 bases map to TRBD1. The V gene end was trimmed by 5 bases and the J gene end by 2 bases; junction bases not matched to a gene: 5. The germline CDR1 and CDR2 sequences are KGHSY and FQNENV. The CDR3 length is 14 residues.

The chain has TRBV30 and TRBJ2-7; 8 positions agree with TRBD2. This CDR3 comprises 15 residues. J lost 7 bases, V lost 0 bases, and 11 bases had no gene match. Germline CDR1 GTSNPN, CDR2 SVGIG (reference sequence). CDR3 protein: CAWSVRAGGSGEQYF. The CDR3 DNA is TGTGCCTGGAGTGTAAGGGCGGGAGGAAGTGGGGAGCAGTACTTC.

The rearrangement joins TRBV13 to TRBJ2-5; D gene ambiguous. Trimming took off 3 bases at V and 4 bases at J, with 6 bases between the two ends. CDR3 length equals 12 residues. Germline V CDR1 and CDR2: PRHDT, FYEKMQ (reference sequence). CDR3 amino acids: CASSFDRETQYF. The CDR3 coding sequence is TGTGCCAGCAGCTTTGACCGAGAGACCCAGTACTTC.

The chain combines TRBV15 with TRBJ1-6, with D unclear. The germline CDR1 and CDR2 sequences are LNHNV and YYDKDF (reference sequence). V lost 0 bases, J lost 9 bases, and 12 bases lay in between. This CDR3 spans 15 amino acids. The CDR3 coding sequence is TGTGCCACCAGCAGAGAGTCTTCCTCTGGTTCACCCCTCCACTTT. Its translation is CATSRESSSGSPLHF.

The chain joins TRBV28 to TRBJ2-1, with D perhaps matching TRBD1 (5 bases). Germline V gene lookup returns CDR1 MDHEN and CDR2 SYDVKM. V lost 1 base, J lost 3 bases, and 7 bases lay in between. This CDR3 comprises 14 residues. This CDR3 reads CASSLLGDYNEQFF. Written as DNA, the CDR3 is TGTGCCAGCAGTTTATTAGGGGACTACAATGAGCAGTTCTTC.

Notes on this clone: This sample also contains other DNA sequences that code for the same CDR3. This sequence joins TRBV10-3 and TRBJ2-4; D remains unclear. Germline lookup yields CDR1 ENHRY and CDR2 SYGVKD. The CDR3 runs 14 residues. With 2 bases removed from V and 0 bases from J, the gap between germline ends came to 5 bases. CDR3 coding DNA: TGTGCCATCAGTGAGGCCCTAGCCAAAAACATTCAGTACTTC. Its translation is CAISEALAKNIQYF.

This clone has only one observation. The V and J genes are TRBV5-4 and TRBJ1-4; D may be TRBD1 (5 bases). V was trimmed by 4 bases and J by 5 bases, leaving 15 bases between them. This CDR3 contains 15 residues. Per germline, CDR1 SGHNT and CDR2 YYREEE (reference sequence). CDR3 sequence (DNA): TGTGCCAGCAGCGGGGGACCGAAAGCGAATGAAAAACTGTTTTTT. It specifies CASSGGPKANEKLFF. Together with reference TRBV5-4 and TRBJ1-4, the CDR3 gives the full variable domain: ETGVTQSPTHLIKTRGQQVTLRCSSQSGHNTVSWYQQALGQGPQFIFQYYREEENGRGNFPPRFSGLQFPNYSSELNVNALELDDSALYLCASSGGPKANEKLFFGSGTQLSVL.

Concerning this clone itself: Other DNA sequences in this specimen translate into the identical CDR3. The chain carries TRBV5-1 and TRBJ1-1, with D unresolved. This CDR3 comprises 14 residues. Trimming shortened V by 1 base and J by 1 base, and 8 bases separated the two germline ends. Germline-derived CDR1 and CDR2 are SGHRS and YFSETQ. The CDR3, as DNA: TGCGCCAGCAGCTTGTACGGAGAGAACACTGAAGCTTTCTTT. Translating it yields CASSLYGENTEAFF.

This clone has a handful of counts. V gene TRBV6-6 combines with J gene TRBJ1-2, with unresolved D. The CDR3 extends over 15 amino acids. V gave up 4 bases and J gave up 7 bases, with 19 bases separating them. Germline V gene lookup returns CDR1 MNHNY and CDR2 SVGAGI (reference sequence). The CDR3 region is CASSSVLTVEGGYTF. CDR3 DNA sequence: TGTGCCAGCAGTTCCGTTTTAACAGTGGAAGGTGGCTACACCTTC.